This TCR beta chain was observed in a study of shared clonotypes between healthy human individuals (dated by TCRdb to 2019 to 2021). With regard to the full study: Two women and a few men aged 18 to 49 years were included in the cohort. For each donor, CD4 naive and CD4 memory were each given three plates, CD8 naive was given two plates, and CD8 memory was given one plate. The study deeply sequenced blood TCR repertoires of 5 or 6 healthy adults to estimate repertoire size and the extent of clonotype sharing between individuals. To increase sequencing depth and limit assay-specific biases, TCR repertoire library preparation and sequencing were carried out by different laboratories using diverse techniques. Per donor, leukapheresis produced somewhere between about 0.8 and 9 billion PBMCs.

TCR CDR3 regions were amplified from genomic DNA by multiplex PCR using the deep immunoSEQ assay. Extracted genomic DNA from each cell subset was distributed evenly across all wells of several immunoSEQ 96-well plates, and each plate was treated as a replicate. For sorted subsets, each replicate PCR was loaded with approximately 190 ng genomic DNA, equivalent to 25,000 to 30,000 T cell genomes. Purified libraries were measured with a Qubit 3.0 fluorometer, size-checked on a Bioanalyzer 2100, and measured again with the KAPA Library Quantification kit. Every immunoSEQ 96-well plate was sequenced on a dedicated single-read 150-cycle Illumina NextSeq 550 flow cell. The study's processing was this. Because the immunoSEQ output held only junctional sequences and lacked quality scores, the filtering could not match the filtering applied to full-length reads. To assign V/J genes and CDR3, sequences were annotated against IMGT germline references using PyIR, a Python wrapper for IgBLAST v1.9. Reads were filtered out if the reads had weak V/J assignments (E-value above 1e-6), no CDR3, stop codons, out-of-frame junctions, or ambiguous translated residues. V3J clonotypes were defined by identical inferred V gene, J gene, and CDR3 amino acid sequence. Percentage overlap between repertoires was computed as shared unique clonotypes divided by the size of the smaller repertoire. RTK rarefaction, the Chao1 estimator, and Recon v2.1 estimates of unobserved clonotypes were used to assess repertoire richness. Generation probabilities for all TCRbeta clonotypes obtained by the gDNA method from four donors were computed using OLGA. In its TCRdb copy, this immuneACCESS table keeps in-frame sequences only and misses some clones. Where compared with another copy, unresolved V genes explain less than half of these, and the others have no known cause. That table gives V, J and clone size, and the DNA gave D and trimming. For this sample there are 2 million or so clones; roughly 96% appear just once. The ten largest account for more than 0.1% of the sample.

Concerning this clone itself: It lacks a known antigen. Base qualities are missing; no much larger clone stands one base away.

Beyond this particular receptor, the publication reports: Higher generation probabilities were observed for clonotypes shared by all four sorted-subset donors than for non-shared clonotypes. Pairwise subsampling led to the expectation that sequencing depth would affect the degree of clonotype sharing among donors. Even with the large sequencing depth, rarefaction of the sorted-subset datasets indicated that sequencing was incomplete. The small number of donors limited the genetic and exposure-history diversity represented. Larger estimated clonotype richness was generally found for naive subsets than for memory subsets. Sampling was restricted to blood, and TCR repertoires in tissue are likely to differ from TCR repertoires in blood. Approximately 5% of naive CD4, roughly 3.6% of naive CD8, around 2.3% of memory CD4, and about 0.4% of memory CD8 clonotypes were shared across a few donors.

The donors were healthy, HIV-negative adults with no recently reported acute infections or vaccinations. Only Caucasian adults living in Nashville, Tennessee, USA were represented among the donors. CD4+ T cells were enriched by magnetic negative selection, after which naive cells were positively selected on CD45RA and the negative fraction was taken as the memory subset. After blood collection by leukapheresis, PBMCs were isolated using Ficoll-Histopaque density gradient centrifugation and then cryopreserved in the vapor phase of liquid nitrogen. Analytical flow cytometry was used to check the purity and quantity of every magnetically sorted T cell population. From each sorted fraction, genomic DNA was isolated and quantified by UV absorbance on a Nanodrop 2000c. This clonotype originated in a young man in good health. Sequencing was performed on naive CD4+ T cells sorted from blood. The sample's cell subset or site label is to be understood as: CD45RA+ positively selected.

CDR3 region: CASSLMEGGQETQYF. In nucleotide form, the sequence is TGCGCCAGCAGCTTGATGGAGGGGGGCCAAGAGACCCAGTACTTC. The V and J segments used are TRBV5-1 and TRBJ2-5; the D gene cannot be resolved beyond TRBD1 or TRBD2, each matching 6 bases. CDR1 SGHRS and CDR2 YFSETQ were looked up in the germline V gene. Deletion took 1 base off V and 1 base off J, with a span of 11 bases between the germline ends. The CDR3, cysteine through phenylalanine, is 15 amino acids long. Of all the DNA, just the CDR3 is kept, 45 bases in frame from base 1.